What follows are 25 T cell receptor beta chains derived from one specimen sequenced in a study of pediatric ulcerative colitis. Assay: immunoSEQ multiplex PCR; the TCRdb copy retains only in-frame clones and omits some. The table includes roughly 16,000 clones, about 80% detected once. During colonoscopy, one to two rectal pinch biopsies were collected. Sequences were obtained from gut tissue. The source of these receptors is a boy aged 5-17 years who was a control in a study of pediatric ulcerative colitis.

The chain joins TRBV5-1 to TRBJ2-1; D is possibly TRBD2 (7 bases). The CDR3 totals 15 residues. Germline V CDR1 and CDR2: SGHRS, YFSETQ. V was clipped by 3 bases and J by 7 bases, with 17 bases between them. CDR3 nucleotides: TGCGCCAGCAGCTGGTGGGGGGGCCGCGGGAATGAGCAGTTCTTC. This encodes CASSWWGGRGNEQFF.

The chain couples TRBV9 to TRBJ2-1, with TRBD2 matching over 11 bases. Trimming removed 3 bases from V and 10 bases from J; junction bases left unmatched: 9. The CDR3 consists of 15 residues. Per germline, CDR1 SGDLS and CDR2 YYNGEE. This chain's CDR3 is CASSAIPGLAEEQFF. The CDR3 region has the DNA TGTGCCAGCAGCGCCATCCCGGGACTAGCGGAAGAGCAGTTCTTC.

V usage is TRBV6-5 and J usage is TRBJ1-1, with D hard to call. V lost 7 bases, J lost 1 base, and 10 bases lay in between. CDR3 length equals 13 residues. CDR1 is MNHEY, CDR2 SVGAGI, per germline. CDR3 protein: CASNRFANTEAFF. The DNA for the CDR3 is TGTGCCAGCAATCGATTTGCGAACACTGAAGCTTTCTTT.

The V and J genes are TRBV28 and TRBJ1-5; D is ambiguous. There are 15 residues in the CDR3. V was clipped by 0 bases and J by 0 bases, with 6 bases between them. CDR1 and CDR2 from the germline V gene are MDHEN and SYDVKM. The CDR3 reads CASSLWGYSNQPQHF. In nucleotides, the CDR3 is TGTGCCAGCAGTTTATGGGGTTATAGCAATCAGCCCCAGCATTTT.

About this clone itself: This same CDR3 is encoded by further DNA sequences in the sample. The V call is TRBV5-4, the J call TRBJ2-1; 8 bases fit TRBD1. Looked up from germline, CDR1 is SGHNT and CDR2 is YYREEE (reference sequence). J gave up 7 bases and V 1 base, and 4 bases lay outside the gene matches. This CDR3 contains 14 residues. The CDR3 DNA sequence: TGTGCCAGCAGCTTGCGACAGGGGAGGAATGAGCAGTTCTTC. The encoded protein is CASSLRQGRNEQFF.

The V call is TRBV7-2, the J call TRBJ2-7; either TRBD1 or TRBD2 may supply D (5 bases each). Trimming took 4 bases from V and 2 from J, leaving 12 bases between them. The CDR3 covers 14 residues. CDR1 is SGHTA and CDR2 is FQGNSA in the germline V gene. Here the CDR3 DNA reads TGTGCCAGCAGCTCCCGGGACCACCCCTACGAGCAGTACTTC. Amino acids: CASSSRDHPYEQYF.

This chain uses TRBV15 with TRBJ1-1; a weak D match, TRBD1 (6 bases). In germline, CDR1 is LNHNV, CDR2 YYDKDF (reference sequence). V shed 7 bases and J shed 6 bases, with 12 bases lying between them. The CDR3 extends over 12 amino acids. CDR3 nucleotide sequence: TGTGCCACCAACAAGGGGGGGGCTGAAGCTTTCTTT. It specifies CATNKGGAEAFF.

The J gene is TRBJ2-5, the V gene TRBV2; 10 bases line up with TRBD2. Trimming cost V 1 base and J 3 bases; bases outside gene matches: 8. The CDR3 contains 17 residues. Germline V gene lookup returns CDR1 SNHLY and CDR2 FYNNEI. This chain's CDR3 is CASSEGLRLAGEETQYF. CDR3 DNA sequence: TGTGCCAGCAGTGAAGGTTTAAGGCTAGCGGGAGAAGAGACCCAGTACTTC.

The chain recombines TRBV4-3 with TRBJ1-1; 7 positions agree with TRBD1. The CDR3 has 14 residues. J lost 4 bases, V lost 1 base, and 3 bases had no gene match. Germline assignment: CDR1 LGHNA and CDR2 YSLEER. CDR3 bases: TGCGCCAGCAGCCAAGGACAGGGCGGCACTGAAGCTTTCTTT. It yields the protein CASSQGQGGTEAFF.

In this sample, this clone turned up a few times. The genes are TRBV11-3 and TRBJ2-1; no firm D call. Germline CDR1 reads SGHNT; CDR2 reads YENEEA. Trimming took off 5 bases at V and 10 bases at J, with 15 bases between the two ends. The CDR3 contains 13 residues. The CDR3 DNA follows: TGTGCCAGCAGCCCAATCCCGGATTCGGAGCAGTTCTTC. Translating it yields CASSPIPDSEQFF.

This chain links TRBV1 with TRBJ1-1. TRBV1 is tagged as a pseudogene. There are 11 residues in the CDR3. The DNA for the CDR3 is TGCACCAGCAGCCAGGGCACTGAAGCTTTCTTT. Protein product: CTSSQGTEAFF.

The chain is built from TRBV14 and TRBJ2-3; perhaps TRBD2 as D (6 bases). The V and J ends lost 2 bases and 2 bases respectively, with 11 bases between them. Germline CDR1 is SGHDN and CDR2 is FVKESK. This CDR3 spans 15 amino acids. Here the CDR3 reads CASSQRGLTTDTQYF. CDR3 sequence (DNA): TGTGCCAGCAGCCAACGGGGACTCACCACAGATACGCAGTATTTT.

This rearrangement joins TRBV28 to TRBJ2-7; perhaps TRBD2 as D (6 bases). CDR3 length: 15 residues. The germline V gene encodes CDR1 MDHEN and CDR2 SYDVKM. The V gene lost 7 bases and the J gene lost 5 bases, with 21 bases spanning the gap. The DNA for the CDR3 is TGTGCCAGCACCACCCTGGCGGGATCCGTGGACGAGCAGTACTTC. Its translation is CASTTLAGSVDEQYF. The whole variable domain, remainder taken from reference TRBV28 and TRBJ2-7, is DVKVTQSSRYLVKRTGEKVFLECVQDMDHENMFWYRQDPGLGLRLIYFSYDVKMKEKGDIPEGYSVSREKKERFSLILESASTNQTSMYLCASTTLAGSVDEQYFGPGTRLTVT.

The chain employs TRBV29-1 and TRBJ1-1, with D possibly matching TRBD1 (6 bases). V gave up 5 bases and J gave up 4 bases, with 14 bases separating them. This CDR3 contains 13 residues. Germline lookup yields CDR1 SQVTM and CDR2 ANQGSEA. CDR3 residues: CSVFGSRGTEAFF. The CDR3 DNA reads as TGCAGCGTTTTTGGATCCAGGGGCACTGAAGCTTTCTTT.

The J gene is TRBJ2-3, the V gene TRBV11-3, with 7 bases lining up with TRBD2. The V gene's germline CDR1 is SGHNT and CDR2 YENEEA. After removal of 5 bases from V and 1 base from J, the junction contained 9 bases not matched to a gene. The length of the CDR3 is 16 residues. CDR3 coding DNA: TGTGCCAGCAGCCCCGGGAGGCTTTCGGGCACAGATACGCAGTATTTT. It codes for CASSPGRLSGTDTQYF. Full variable domain (remainder filled in from reference TRBV11-3 and TRBJ2-3): EAGVVQSPRYKIIEKKQPVAFWCNPISGHNTLYWYLQNLGQGPELLIRYENEEAVDDSQLPKDRFSAERLKGVDSTLKIQPAELGDSAVYLCASSPGRLSGTDTQYFGPGTRLTVL.

The rearrangement uses TRBV5-6 and TRBJ2-3; D is perhaps TRBD2 (5 bases). This CDR3 region has 13 residues. The germline CDR1 and CDR2 sequences are SGHDT and YYEEEE. V was pared by 4 bases and J by 8 bases, with 14 bases between. CDR3 in DNA: TGTGCCAGCAGCCTTGAGTCAGCGGTTACGCAGTATTTT. This sequence encodes CASSLESAVTQYF. The whole variable domain, filled in from reference TRBV5-6 and TRBJ2-3, reads DAGVTQSPTHLIKTRGQQVTLRCSPKSGHDTVSWYQQALGQGPQFIFQYYEEEERQRGNFPDRFSGHQFPNYSSELNVNALLLGDSALYLCASSLESAVTQYFGPGTRLTVL.

This chain joins TRBV6-6 and TRBJ2-2; 13 nucleotides align to TRBD2. Germline lookup yields CDR1 MNHNY and CDR2 SVGAGI (reference sequence). J lost 7 bases, V lost 8 bases, and 4 bases had no gene match. This CDR3 is built from 14 residues. CDR3 in amino acids: CASGLAGESGELFF. As DNA, the CDR3 is TGTGCCAGCGGACTAGCGGGAGAAAGCGGGGAGCTGTTTTTT.

The V gene is TRBV30, the J gene TRBJ1-6, with 7 positions matching TRBD1. Germline lookup yields CDR1 GTSNPN and CDR2 SVGIG (reference sequence). V shed 2 bases, J shed 7 bases, and the junction held 5 bases outside the gene matches. The CDR3 spans 14 residues. The CDR3 sequence is CAWSFRQGNSPLHF. The CDR3 region has the DNA TGTGCCTGGAGTTTCCGACAGGGAAATTCACCCCTCCACTTT.

This chain uses TRBV4-3 with TRBJ2-7; D is possibly TRBD1 or TRBD2 (7 bases each). V lost 0 bases, J lost 1 base, and 13 bases lay in between. The CDR3 spans 16 residues. Germline values: CDR1 LGHNA, CDR2 YSLEER. As DNA, the CDR3 is TGCGCCAGCAGCCAAGATCCCAGGGGGGGTTCCTACGAGCAGTACTTC. Translating gives CASSQDPRGGSYEQYF.

This rearrangement joins TRBV6-1 to TRBJ1-1; D possibly corresponds to TRBD1 (5 bases). V was cut by 2 bases and J by 10 bases, with 11 bases left in between. The CDR3 has 12 amino acids. Germline V gene sequence: CDR1 MNHNS, CDR2 SASEGT. The CDR3, as DNA: TGTGCCAGCAGTGAACACGCTCAGGGAGCTTTCTTT. Its protein product is CASSEHAQGAFF.

This clone has more than one count but fewer than ten. V and J are TRBV20-1 and TRBJ2-5, with D perhaps matching TRBD2 (5 bases). This CDR3 has 11 residues. Trimming cost V 6 bases and J 5 bases, with 10 bases left between them. Germline-derived CDR1 and CDR2 are DFQATT and SNEGSKA (reference sequence). The CDR3 loop reads CSAKPGETQYF. In nucleotides, the CDR3 is TGCAGTGCGAAGCCGGGGGAGACCCAGTACTTC.

The rearrangement uses TRBV5-4 and TRBJ1-2, with D possibly matching TRBD1 (6 bases). Trimming removed 2 bases from V and 4 bases from J, with 12 bases in between. The CDR3 totals 14 residues. From germline, CDR1 is SGHNT and CDR2 YYREEE (reference sequence). The CDR3 loop is CASSFRGQPYGYTF. The CDR3 bases are TGTGCCAGCAGCTTCCGGGGGCAGCCCTATGGCTACACCTTC.

V is TRBV6-5 and J is TRBJ1-5, with D hard to call. Germline loops: CDR1 MNHEY, CDR2 SVGAGI. V was trimmed by 6 bases and J by 5 bases, leaving 11 bases between them. This CDR3 has 13 amino acids. The CDR3 here is CASRGNLDQPQHF. In nucleotides, the CDR3 is TGTGCCAGCAGGGGGAATCTCGATCAGCCCCAGCATTTT.

This clone has just one count. V usage is TRBV27 and J usage is TRBJ2-2; D is tentatively TRBD1 or TRBD2 (5 bases each). The CDR3 covers 16 residues. V was shortened by 3 bases and J by 4 bases, with 15 bases between the two germline ends. The germline V gene encodes CDR1 MNHEY and CDR2 SMNVEV (reference sequence). For the CDR3, the DNA is TGTGCCAGCAGTTTTTGGGACGCCTCGGGCACCGGGGAGCTGTTTTTT. Its protein is CASSFWDASGTGELFF.

This clone was counted once. The V gene is TRBV5-1, the J gene TRBJ1-2; 7 bases line up with TRBD1. This CDR3 comprises 15 residues. Unmatched junction bases numbered 7, after V lost 5 bases and J lost 0 bases. CDR1 and CDR2 from the germline V gene are SGHRS and YFSETQ. CDR3 nucleotide sequence: TGCGCCAGCAGACTAGGGACAGTAACTAACTATGGCTACACCTTC. Translation: CASRLGTVTNYGYTF.